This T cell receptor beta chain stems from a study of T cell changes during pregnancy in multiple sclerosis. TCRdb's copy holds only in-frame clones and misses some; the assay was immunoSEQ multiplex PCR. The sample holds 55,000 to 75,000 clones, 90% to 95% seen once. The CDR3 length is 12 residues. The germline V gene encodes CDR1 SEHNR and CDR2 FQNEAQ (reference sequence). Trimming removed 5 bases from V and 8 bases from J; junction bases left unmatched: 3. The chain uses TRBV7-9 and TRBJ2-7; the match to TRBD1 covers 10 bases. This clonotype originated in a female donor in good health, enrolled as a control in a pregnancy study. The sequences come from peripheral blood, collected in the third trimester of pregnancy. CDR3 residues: CASSGQGDQQYF. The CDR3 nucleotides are TGTGCCAGCAGCGGACAGGGGGATCAGCAGTACTTC.